The following is a TCR beta chain sequence with its context. The record originates from a study of blood T cell repertoires in COVID-19. Study summary: From the United States, Italy and Spain came samples of acute and convalescent COVID-19. In each case, the material was cDNA or gDNA derived from T cells, B-cell-depleted T cells, or PBMCs.

Study processing details: Using reference gene primer amplification, nucleated cell counts were estimated. Assay: immunoSEQ multiplex PCR; the TCRdb copy retains only in-frame clones and omits some. D and trimming come from the DNA, and the V and J calls and clone size come from that table. The table has 250,000 or so clones, 85% to 90% seen once. The CDR3 spans 10 residues. Trimming took off 3 bases at V and 11 bases at J, with 5 bases between the two ends. CDR1 SGDLS and CDR2 YYNGEE come from the germline V gene. It was during active infection that Seattle patients were enrolled and then longitudinally followed.

Sequencing was done on a sample of peripheral blood. The chain links TRBV9 to TRBJ2-2, with D unclear. The clonotype comes from a woman aged 55-75 years with COVID-19, enrolled during active disease. The CDR3, as DNA: TGTGCCAGCAGCGGTAATGAGCTGTTTTTT. It is translated as CASSGNELFF.